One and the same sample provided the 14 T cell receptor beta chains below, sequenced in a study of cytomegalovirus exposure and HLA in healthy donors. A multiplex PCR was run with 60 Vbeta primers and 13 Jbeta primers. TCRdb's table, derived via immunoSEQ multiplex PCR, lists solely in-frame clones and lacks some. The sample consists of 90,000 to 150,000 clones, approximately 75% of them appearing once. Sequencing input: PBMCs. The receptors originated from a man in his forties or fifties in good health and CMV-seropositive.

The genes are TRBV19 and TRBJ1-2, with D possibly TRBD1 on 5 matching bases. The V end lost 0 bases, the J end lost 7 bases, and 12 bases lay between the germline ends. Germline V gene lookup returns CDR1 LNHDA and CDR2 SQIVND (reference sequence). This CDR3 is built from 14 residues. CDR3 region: CASSIDRQGGGYTF. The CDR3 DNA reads TGTGCCAGTAGTATAGATCGCCAGGGCGGTGGCTACACCTTC.

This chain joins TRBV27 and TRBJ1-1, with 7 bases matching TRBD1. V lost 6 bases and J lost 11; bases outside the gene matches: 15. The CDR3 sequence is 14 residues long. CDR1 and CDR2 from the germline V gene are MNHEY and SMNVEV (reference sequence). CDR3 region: CASSRQGEAFKAFF. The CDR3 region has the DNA TGTGCCAGCAGCCGACAGGGAGAAGCATTTAAGGCTTTCTTT.

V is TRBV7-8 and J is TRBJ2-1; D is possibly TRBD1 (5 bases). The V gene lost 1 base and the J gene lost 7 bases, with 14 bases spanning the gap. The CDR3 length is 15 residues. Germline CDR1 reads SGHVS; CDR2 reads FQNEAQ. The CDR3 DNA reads TGTGCCAGCAGCTTAGAGGGCAGGGCGGCGAATGAGCAGTTCTTC. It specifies CASSLEGRAANEQFF.

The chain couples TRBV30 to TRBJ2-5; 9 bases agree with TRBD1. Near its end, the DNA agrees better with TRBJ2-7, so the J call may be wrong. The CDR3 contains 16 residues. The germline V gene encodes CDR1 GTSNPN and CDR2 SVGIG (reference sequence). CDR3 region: CAWTTLGDRASYEQYF. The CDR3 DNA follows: TGTGCCTGGACTACCCTTGGGGACAGGGCCTCCTACGAGCAGTACTTC.

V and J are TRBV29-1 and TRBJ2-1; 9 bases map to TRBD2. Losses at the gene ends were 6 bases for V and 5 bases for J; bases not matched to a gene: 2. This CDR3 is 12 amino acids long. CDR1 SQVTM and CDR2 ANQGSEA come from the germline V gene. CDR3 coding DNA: TGCAGCGTGACTAGCGGTGACAATGAGCAGTTCTTC. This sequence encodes CSVTSGDNEQFF.

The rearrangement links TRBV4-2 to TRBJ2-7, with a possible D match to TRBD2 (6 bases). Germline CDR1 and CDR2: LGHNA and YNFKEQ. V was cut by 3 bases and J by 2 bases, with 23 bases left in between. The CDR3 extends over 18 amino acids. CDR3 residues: CASSQPSDKPEGPYEQYF. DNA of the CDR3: TGTGCCAGCAGCCAGCCCTCGGACAAGCCGGAGGGCCCCTACGAGCAGTACTTC.

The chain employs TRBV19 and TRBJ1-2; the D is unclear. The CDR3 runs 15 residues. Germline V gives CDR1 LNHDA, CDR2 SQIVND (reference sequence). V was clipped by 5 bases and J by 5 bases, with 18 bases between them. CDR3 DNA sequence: TGTGCCAGTAGTCTCCGGGCCCCGGGGAGTTATGGCTACACCTTC. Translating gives CASSLRAPGSYGYTF.

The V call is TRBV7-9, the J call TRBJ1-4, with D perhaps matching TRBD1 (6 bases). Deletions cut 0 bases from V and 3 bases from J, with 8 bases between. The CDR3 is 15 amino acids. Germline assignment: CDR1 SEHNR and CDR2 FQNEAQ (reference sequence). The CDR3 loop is CASSLAGGSNEKLFF. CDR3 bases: TGTGCCAGCAGCTTAGCTGGGGGCTCTAATGAAAAACTGTTTTTT.

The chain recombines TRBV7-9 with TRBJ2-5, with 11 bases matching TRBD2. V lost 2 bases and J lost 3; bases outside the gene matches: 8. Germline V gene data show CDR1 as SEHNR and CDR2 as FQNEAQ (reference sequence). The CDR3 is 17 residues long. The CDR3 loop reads CASSLIVGLAGKETQYF. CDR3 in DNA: TGTGCCAGCAGCTTAATTGTTGGACTAGCGGGTAAAGAGACCCAGTACTTC. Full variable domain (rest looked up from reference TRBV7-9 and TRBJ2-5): DTGVSQNPRHKITKRGQNVTFRCDPISEHNRLYWYRQTLGQGPEFLTYFQNEAQLEKSRLLSDRFSAERPKGSFSTLEIQRTEQGDSAMYLCASSLIVGLAGKETQYFGPGTRLLVL.

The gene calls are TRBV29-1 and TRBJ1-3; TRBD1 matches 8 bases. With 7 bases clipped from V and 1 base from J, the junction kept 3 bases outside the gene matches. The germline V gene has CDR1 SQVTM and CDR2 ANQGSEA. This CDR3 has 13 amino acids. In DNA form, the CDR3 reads TGCAGCGCCACAGGGGGATCTGGAAACACCATATATTTT. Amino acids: CSATGGSGNTIYF.

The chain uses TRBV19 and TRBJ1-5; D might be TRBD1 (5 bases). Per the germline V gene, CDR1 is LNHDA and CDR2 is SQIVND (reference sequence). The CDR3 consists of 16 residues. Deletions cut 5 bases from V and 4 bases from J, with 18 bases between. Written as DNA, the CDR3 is TGTGCCAGTAGTTCAGGGATCCGGCGGGGTAATCAGCCCCAGCATTTT. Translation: CASSSGIRRGNQPQHF.

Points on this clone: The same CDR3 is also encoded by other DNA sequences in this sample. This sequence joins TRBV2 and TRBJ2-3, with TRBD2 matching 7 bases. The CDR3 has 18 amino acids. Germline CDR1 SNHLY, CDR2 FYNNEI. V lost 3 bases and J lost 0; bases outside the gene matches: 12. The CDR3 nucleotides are TGTGCCAGCAGTGAGCGGGGGATGATTGGTTCTAGCACAGATACGCAGTATTTT. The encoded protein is CASSERGMIGSSTDTQYF. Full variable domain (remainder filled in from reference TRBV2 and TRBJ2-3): EPEVTQTPSHQVTQMGQEVILRCVPISNHLYFYWYRQILGQKVEFLVSFYNNEISEKSEIFDDQFSVERPDGSNFTLKIRSTKLEDSAMYFCASSERGMIGSSTDTQYFGPGTRLTVL.

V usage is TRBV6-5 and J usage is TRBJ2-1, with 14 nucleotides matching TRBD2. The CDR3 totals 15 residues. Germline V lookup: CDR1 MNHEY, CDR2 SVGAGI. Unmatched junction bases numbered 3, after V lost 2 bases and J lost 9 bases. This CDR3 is CASSYGLAGGTEQFF. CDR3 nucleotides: TGTGCCAGCAGTTACGGACTAGCGGGGGGAACTGAGCAGTTCTTC.

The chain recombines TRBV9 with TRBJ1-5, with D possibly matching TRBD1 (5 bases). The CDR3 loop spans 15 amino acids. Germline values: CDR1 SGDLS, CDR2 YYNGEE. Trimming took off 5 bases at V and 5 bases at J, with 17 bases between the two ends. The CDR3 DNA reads TGTGCCAGCAGACCAGAGGCGGGGGATGATCAGCCCCAGCATTTT. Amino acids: CASRPEAGDDQPQHF.